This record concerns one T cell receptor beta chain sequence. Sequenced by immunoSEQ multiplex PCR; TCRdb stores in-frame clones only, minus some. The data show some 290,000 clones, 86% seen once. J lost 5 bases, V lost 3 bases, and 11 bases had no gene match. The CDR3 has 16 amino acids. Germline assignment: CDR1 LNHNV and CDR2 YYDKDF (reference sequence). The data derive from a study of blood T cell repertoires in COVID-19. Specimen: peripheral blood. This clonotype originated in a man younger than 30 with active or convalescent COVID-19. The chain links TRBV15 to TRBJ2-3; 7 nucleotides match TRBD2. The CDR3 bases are TGTGCCACCAGCAGCGGACTAGTCGGGAGATTAGATACGCAGTATTTT. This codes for CATSSGLVGRLDTQYF.